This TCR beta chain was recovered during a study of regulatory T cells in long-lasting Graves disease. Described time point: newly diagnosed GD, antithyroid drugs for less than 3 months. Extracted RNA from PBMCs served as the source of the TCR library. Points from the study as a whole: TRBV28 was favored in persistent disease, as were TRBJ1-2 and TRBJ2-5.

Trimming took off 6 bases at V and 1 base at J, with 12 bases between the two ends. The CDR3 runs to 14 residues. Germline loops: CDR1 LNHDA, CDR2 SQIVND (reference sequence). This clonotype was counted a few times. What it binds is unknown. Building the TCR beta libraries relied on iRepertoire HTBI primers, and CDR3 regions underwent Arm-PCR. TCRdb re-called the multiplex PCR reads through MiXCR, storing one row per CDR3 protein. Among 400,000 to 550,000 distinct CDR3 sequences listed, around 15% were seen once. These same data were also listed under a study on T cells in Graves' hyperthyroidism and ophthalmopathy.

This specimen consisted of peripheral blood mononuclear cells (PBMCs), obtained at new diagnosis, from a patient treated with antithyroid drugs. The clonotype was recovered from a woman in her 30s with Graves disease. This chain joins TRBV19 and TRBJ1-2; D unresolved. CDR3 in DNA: TGTGCCAGTAGAGGTGGTACGGTTAACTATGGCTACACCTTC. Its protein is CASRGGTVNYGYTF.